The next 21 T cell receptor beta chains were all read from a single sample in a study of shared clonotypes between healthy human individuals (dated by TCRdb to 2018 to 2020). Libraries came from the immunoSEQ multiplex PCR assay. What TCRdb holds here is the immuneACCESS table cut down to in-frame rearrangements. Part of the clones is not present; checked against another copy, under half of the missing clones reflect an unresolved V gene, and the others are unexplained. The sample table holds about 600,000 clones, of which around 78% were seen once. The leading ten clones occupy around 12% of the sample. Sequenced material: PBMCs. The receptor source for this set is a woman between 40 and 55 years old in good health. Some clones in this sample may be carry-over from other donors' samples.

CDR3 sequence reads: CASRLQGPANGYTF. The DNA for the CDR3 is TGTGCCAGCAGATTACAGGGGCCCGCAAATGGCTACACCTTC. The chain employs TRBV27 and TRBJ1-2; 7 bases align to TRBD1. The germline V gene has CDR1 MNHEY and CDR2 SMNVEV (reference sequence). The CDR3 sequence is 14 residues long. V trimming: 6 bases; J trimming: 6 bases; junction bases outside the gene matches: 10.

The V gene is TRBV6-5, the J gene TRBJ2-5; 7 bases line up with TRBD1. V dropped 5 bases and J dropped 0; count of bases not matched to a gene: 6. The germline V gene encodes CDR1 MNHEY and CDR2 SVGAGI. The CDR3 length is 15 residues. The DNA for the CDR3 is TGTGCCAGCAGTCAACGAACAGGGGACCAAGAGACCCAGTACTTC. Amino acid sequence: CASSQRTGDQETQYF.

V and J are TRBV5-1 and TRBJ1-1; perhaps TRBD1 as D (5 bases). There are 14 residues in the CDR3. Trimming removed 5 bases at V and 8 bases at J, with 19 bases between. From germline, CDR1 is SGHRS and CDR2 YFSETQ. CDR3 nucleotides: TGCGCCAGCAGTACCGGGACTTGGCCTTCAGAAGCTTTCTTT. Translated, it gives CASSTGTWPSEAFF.

The CDR3 DNA reads as TGCGCCAGCAGCTCAGGACTAGCGGGAGCCGGGGAGCTGTTTTTT. Translated: CASSSGLAGAGELFF. V and J are TRBV5-1 and TRBJ2-2; 13 positions agree with TRBD2. The CDR3 extends over 15 amino acids. Germline V gives CDR1 SGHRS, CDR2 YFSETQ. The V and J ends lost 3 bases and 6 bases, in that order; junction bases with no gene match: 2.

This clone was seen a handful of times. This CDR3 reads CASSTPLSFSSMNEQFF. CDR3 bases: TGTGCCAGCAGCACCCCACTTAGCTTTTCCAGTATGAATGAGCAGTTCTTC. This chain links TRBV7-2 with TRBJ2-1; D uncertain. CDR1 is SGHTA and CDR2 is FQGNSA in the germline V gene. The CDR3 has 17 amino acids. The V gene lost 5 bases and the J gene lost 7 bases, with 24 bases spanning the gap.

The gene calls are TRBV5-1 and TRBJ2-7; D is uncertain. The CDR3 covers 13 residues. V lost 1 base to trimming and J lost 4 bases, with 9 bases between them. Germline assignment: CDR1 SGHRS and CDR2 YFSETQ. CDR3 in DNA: TGCGCCAGCAGCTTGCGGAGTGGGTACGAGCAGTACTTC. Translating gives CASSLRSGYEQYF. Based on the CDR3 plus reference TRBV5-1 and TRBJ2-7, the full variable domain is KAGVTQTPRYLIKTRGQQVTLSCSPISGHRSVSWYQQTPGQGLQFLFEYFSETQRNKGNFPGRFSGRQFSNSRSEMNVSTLELGDSALYLCASSLRSGYEQYFGPGTRLTVT.

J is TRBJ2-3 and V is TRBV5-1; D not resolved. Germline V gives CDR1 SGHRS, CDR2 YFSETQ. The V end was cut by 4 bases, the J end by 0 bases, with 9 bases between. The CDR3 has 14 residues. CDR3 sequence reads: CASSVGSSTDTQYF. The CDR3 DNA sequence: TGCGCCAGCAGCGTAGGATCTAGCACAGATACGCAGTATTTT.

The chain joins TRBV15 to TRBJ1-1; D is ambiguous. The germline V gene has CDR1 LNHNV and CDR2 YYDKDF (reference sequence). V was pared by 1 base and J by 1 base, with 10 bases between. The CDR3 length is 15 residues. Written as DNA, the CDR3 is TGTGCCACCAGCAGAGCACGGGGATGGAACACTGAAGCTTTCTTT. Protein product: CATSRARGWNTEAFF.

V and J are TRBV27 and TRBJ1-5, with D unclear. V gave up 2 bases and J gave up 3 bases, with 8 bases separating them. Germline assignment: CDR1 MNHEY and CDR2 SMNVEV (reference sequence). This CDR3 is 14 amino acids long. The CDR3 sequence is CASSLARSNQPQHF. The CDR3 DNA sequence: TGTGCCAGCAGTTTAGCCAGGTCCAATCAGCCCCAGCATTTT.

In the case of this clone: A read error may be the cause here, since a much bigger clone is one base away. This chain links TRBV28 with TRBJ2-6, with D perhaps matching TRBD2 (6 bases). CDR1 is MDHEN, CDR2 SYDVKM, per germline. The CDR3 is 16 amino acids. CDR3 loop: CASSTGDSSGANALTF. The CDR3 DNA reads TGTGCCAGCAGTACGGGGGATAGCTCTGGGGCCAACGCCCTGACTTTC. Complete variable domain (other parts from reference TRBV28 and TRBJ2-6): DVKVTQSSRYLVKRTGEKVFLECVQDMDHENMFWYRQDPGLGLRLIYFSYDVKMKEKGDIPEGYSVSREKKERFSLILESASTNQTSMYLCASSTGDSSGANALTFGAGSRLTVL.

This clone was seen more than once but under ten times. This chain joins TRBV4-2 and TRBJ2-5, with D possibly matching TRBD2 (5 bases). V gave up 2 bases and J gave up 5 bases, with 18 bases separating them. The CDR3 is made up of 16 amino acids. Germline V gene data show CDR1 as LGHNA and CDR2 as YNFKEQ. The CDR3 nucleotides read TGTGCCAGCAGCCAACAAACGGGAAGGGTTGGCGAGACCCAGTACTTC. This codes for CASSQQTGRVGETQYF.

The CDR3 loop is CSASNYGYTF. The DNA for the CDR3 is TGCAGTGCTAGTAACTATGGCTACACCTTC. The gene calls are TRBV20-1 and TRBJ1-2; D not resolved. Germline V gives CDR1 DFQATT, CDR2 SNEGSKA (reference sequence). Trimming removed 3 bases at V and 1 base at J, with 0 bases between. The CDR3 spans 10 residues.

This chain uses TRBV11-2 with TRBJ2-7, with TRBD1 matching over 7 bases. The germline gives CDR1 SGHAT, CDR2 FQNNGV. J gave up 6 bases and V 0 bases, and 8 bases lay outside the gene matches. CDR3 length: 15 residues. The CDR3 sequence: CASSLEGEGAAEQYF. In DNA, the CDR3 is TGTGCCAGCAGCTTAGAAGGCGAGGGGGCGGCCGAGCAGTACTTC. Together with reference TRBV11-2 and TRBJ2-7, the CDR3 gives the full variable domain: EAGVAQSPRYKIIEKRQSVAFWCNPISGHATLYWYQQILGQGPKLLIQFQNNGVVDDSQLPKDRFSAERLKGVDSTLKIQPAKLEDSAVYLCASSLEGEGAAEQYFGPGTRLTVT.

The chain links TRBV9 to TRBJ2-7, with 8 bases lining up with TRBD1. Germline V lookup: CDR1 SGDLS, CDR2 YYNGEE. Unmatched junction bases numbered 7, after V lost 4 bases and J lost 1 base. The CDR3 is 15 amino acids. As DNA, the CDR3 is TGTGCCAGCAGCCTCCGGACAGGGACTTCCTACGAGCAGTACTTC. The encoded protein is CASSLRTGTSYEQYF. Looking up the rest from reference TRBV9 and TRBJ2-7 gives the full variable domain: DSGVTQTPKHLITATGQRVTLRCSPRSGDLSVYWYQQSLDQGLQFLIQYYNGEERAKGNILERFSAQQFPDLHSELNLSSLELGDSALYFCASSLRTGTSYEQYFGPGTRLTVT.

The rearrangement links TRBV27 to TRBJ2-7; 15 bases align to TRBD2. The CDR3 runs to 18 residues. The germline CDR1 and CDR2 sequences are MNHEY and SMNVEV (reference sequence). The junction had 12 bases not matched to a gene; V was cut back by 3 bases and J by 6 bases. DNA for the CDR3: TGTGCCAGCAGTTTTCGACCGGGACTAGCGGGAGGCCAACGCGAGCAGTACTTC. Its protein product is CASSFRPGLAGGQREQYF.

The CDR3 here is CASSLGGQANQPQHF. Written as DNA, the CDR3 is TGTGCCAGCAGTTTAGGTGGACAGGCCAATCAGCCCCAGCATTTT. The chain joins TRBV27 to TRBJ1-5, with 7 nucleotides matching TRBD1. The CDR3 runs to 15 residues. Germline CDR1 and CDR2: MNHEY and SMNVEV (reference sequence). After removal of 2 bases from V and 3 bases from J, the junction contained 4 bases not matched to a gene.

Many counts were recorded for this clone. CDR3 coding DNA: TGTGCCAGCAGTGAAGCGTCGGGCGGTTCCTACAATGAGCAGTTCTTC. Its translation: CASSEASGGSYNEQFF. The chain links TRBV6-1 to TRBJ2-1; no reliable D call. Germline V CDR1 and CDR2: MNHNS, SASEGT. The CDR3 has 16 amino acids. Trimming pared 0 bases from V and 1 base from J, leaving 10 bases between.

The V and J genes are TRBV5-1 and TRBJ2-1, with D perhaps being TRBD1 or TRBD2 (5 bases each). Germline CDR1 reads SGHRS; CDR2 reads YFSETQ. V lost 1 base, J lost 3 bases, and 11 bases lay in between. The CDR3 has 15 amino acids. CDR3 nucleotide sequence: TGCGCCAGCAGCTTGACCGGGACCATCTACAATGAGCAGTTCTTC. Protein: CASSLTGTIYNEQFF. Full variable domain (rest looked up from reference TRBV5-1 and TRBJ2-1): KAGVTQTPRYLIKTRGQQVTLSCSPISGHRSVSWYQQTPGQGLQFLFEYFSETQRNKGNFPGRFSGRQFSNSRSEMNVSTLELGDSALYLCASSLTGTIYNEQFFGPGTRLTVL.

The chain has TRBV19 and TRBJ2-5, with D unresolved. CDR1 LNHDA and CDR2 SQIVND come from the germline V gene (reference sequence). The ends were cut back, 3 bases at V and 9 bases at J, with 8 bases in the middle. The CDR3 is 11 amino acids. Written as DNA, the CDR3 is TGTGCCAGTAGTATTGGTACGGCCCAGTACTTC. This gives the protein CASSIGTAQYF.

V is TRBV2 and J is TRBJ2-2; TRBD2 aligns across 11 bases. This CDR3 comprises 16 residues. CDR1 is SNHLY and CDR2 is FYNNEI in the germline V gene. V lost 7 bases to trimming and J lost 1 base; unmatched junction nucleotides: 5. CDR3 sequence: CASTKTSGRNTGELFF. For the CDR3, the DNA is TGTGCCAGCACTAAAACTAGCGGGAGGAACACCGGGGAGCTGTTTTTT.

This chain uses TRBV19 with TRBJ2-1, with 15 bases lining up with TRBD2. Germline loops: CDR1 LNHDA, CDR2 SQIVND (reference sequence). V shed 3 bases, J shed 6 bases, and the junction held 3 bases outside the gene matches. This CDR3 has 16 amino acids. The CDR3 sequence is CASSIGLAGGPNEQFF. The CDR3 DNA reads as TGTGCCAGTAGTATCGGACTAGCGGGAGGGCCCAATGAGCAGTTCTTC.